Below are 30 T cell receptor beta chains sequenced from a single sample in a study of response to subunit inactivated influenza vaccine. TCRdb re-derived calls from the RT-PCR reads in MiXCR, one entry per CDR3 protein. This table has more than 550,000 distinct CDR3 sequences, roughly 12% appearing once. The sample was PBMCs from blood, taken on the day of vaccination. Receptors originate from a man aged 45 to 65 who received an inactivated influenza vaccine.

The V and J genes are TRBV10-1 and TRBJ1-1; D ambiguous. V lost 2 bases and J lost 4, with 17 bases in between. Germline CDR1 is WNHNN and CDR2 is SYGVQD (reference sequence). This CDR3 is 16 amino acids long. In DNA form, the CDR3 reads TGCGCCAGCAGTGAGAGGGAGTTTGGGATCGGCACTGAAGCTTTCTTT. This sequence encodes CASSEREFGIGTEAFF.

This clonotype was counted between two and nine times. The chain is built from TRBV5-6 and TRBJ2-3; 10 bases fit TRBD1. CDR3 length: 16 amino acids. CDR1 is SGHDT and CDR2 is YYEEEE in the germline V gene. Losses at the gene ends were 5 bases for V and 2 bases for J; bases not matched to a gene: 8. The CDR3 DNA reads TGTGCCAGCAGGCGGGACAGGGGAGTTTACACAGATACGCAGTATTTT. It encodes CASRRDRGVYTDTQYF.

This chain connects TRBV6-6 to TRBJ1-5; D remains ambiguous. From germline, CDR1 is MNHNY and CDR2 SVGAGI (reference sequence). V was cut by 5 bases and J by 6 bases, with 8 bases left in between. The CDR3 spans 12 residues. This chain's CDR3 is CASSPHSQPQHF. The CDR3 DNA sequence: TGTGCCAGCAGTCCTCACAGTCAGCCCCAGCATTTT.

The chain carries TRBV6-1 and TRBJ2-5; 8 bases align to TRBD1. The J segment lost 2 bases and the V segment lost 6 bases, leaving 11 bases of the junction unmatched. The CDR3 consists of 16 residues. Germline CDR1 and CDR2: MNHNS and SASEGT. The DNA of the CDR3 is TGTGCCAGCAGATCCAGGGACAGGTCCCCTCAAGAGACCCAGTACTTC. Its translation is CASRSRDRSPQETQYF.

This clonotype showed up many times. The rearrangement uses TRBV5-1 and TRBJ1-1, with 8 bases that match TRBD1. Germline lookup yields CDR1 SGHRS and CDR2 YFSETQ. The trim removed 4 bases at V and 5 bases at J, leaving 7 bases unmatched. The CDR3 consists of 14 residues. CDR3 nucleotide sequence: TGCGCCAGCAGCCTAACAGGGGGGAGGACTGAAGCTTTCTTT. This sequence encodes CASSLTGGRTEAFF.

This clonotype appeared a few times. This chain connects TRBV6-2 or TRBV6-3 to TRBJ1-3; D gene ambiguous. The CDR3 is 17 amino acids. Trimming took 6 bases from V and 1 from J, leaving 19 bases between them. Per germline, CDR1 MNHEY and CDR2 SVGEGT. CDR3 sequence (DNA): TGTGCCAGCAGCCCCCATGTGAGGAAAAAATCTGGAAACACCATATATTTT. Translated: CASSPHVRKKSGNTIYF.

The gene calls are TRBV10-3 and TRBJ2-4, with 7 positions matching TRBD1. Germline V CDR1 and CDR2: ENHRY, SYGVKD. V dropped 0 bases and J dropped 9; count of bases not matched to a gene: 11. This CDR3 is built from 16 residues. The CDR3 here is CAISESGTAQPSIQYF. CDR3 nucleotides: TGTGCCATCAGTGAGTCCGGGACAGCCCAACCGAGCATTCAGTACTTC.

This clonotype was found a few times. V is TRBV27 and J is TRBJ1-1; D unclear. Per germline, CDR1 MNHEY and CDR2 SMNVEV (reference sequence). The CDR3 length is 14 residues. The ends were cut back, 5 bases at V and 5 bases at J, with 15 bases in the middle. CDR3 nucleotides: TGTGCCAGCAGTAGTTTGGGCATCGCGACTGAAGCTTTCTTT. Protein sequence: CASSSLGIATEAFF.

This clonotype was found a few times. The V gene is TRBV7-3, the J gene TRBJ1-1, with no clear D. The V and J ends lost 5 bases and 0 bases respectively, with 7 bases between them. The V gene's germline CDR1 is SGHTA and CDR2 FQGTGA. The CDR3 is 13 amino acids. DNA for the CDR3: TGTGCCAGCAGCAGGGAATTGAACACTGAAGCTTTCTTT. Translated: CASSRELNTEAFF.

This clonotype showed up just a few times. The rearrangement joins TRBV11-2 to TRBJ2-3; 10 bases are a match to TRBD2. The CDR3 consists of 16 residues. Germline trimming cut 5 bases from V and 4 bases from J; bases unmatched to any gene: 9. Germline V gene sequence: CDR1 SGHAT, CDR2 FQNNGV. The CDR3 loop is CASSPSIAGGSDTQYF. As DNA, the CDR3 is TGTGCCAGCAGCCCATCTATAGCGGGAGGCTCAGATACGCAGTATTTT.

This clonotype was counted a few times. This chain joins TRBV5-1 and TRBJ2-3; D not certain. Germline loops: CDR1 SGHRS, CDR2 YFSETQ. The germline V and J ends were trimmed by 6 bases and 5 bases, with 13 bases remaining between them. The length of the CDR3 is 13 residues. CDR3 sequence reads: CASNTGPGDTQYF. The CDR3 bases are TGCGCCAGCAACACGGGTCCGGGAGATACGCAGTATTTT. The whole variable domain, filled in from reference TRBV5-1 and TRBJ2-3, reads KAGVTQTPRYLIKTRGQQVTLSCSPISGHRSVSWYQQTPGQGLQFLFEYFSETQRNKGNFPGRFSGRQFSNSRSEMNVSTLELGDSALYLCASNTGPGDTQYFGPGTRLTVL.

This clonotype was seen only a few times. The rearrangement uses TRBV10-3 and TRBJ2-5, with TRBD1 as a possible D gene (6 bases). Germline V gene sequence: CDR1 ENHRY, CDR2 SYGVKD. The V end lost 5 bases, the J end lost 2 bases, and 15 bases lay between the germline ends. This CDR3 is 15 amino acids long. The CDR3 DNA reads TGTGCCATCAGTCCTGGACAGTTGAAACAAGAGACCCAGTACTTC. Amino acids: CAISPGQLKQETQYF.

This clonotype came up many times. The chain carries TRBV5-1 and TRBJ2-2; TRBD1 aligns across 9 bases. This CDR3 has 18 residues. Germline trimming cut 4 bases from V and 4 bases from J; bases unmatched to any gene: 14. Germline-derived CDR1 and CDR2 are SGHRS and YFSETQ. CDR3 nucleotides: TGCGCCAGCAGCAGAAACCCTCCGGGACAGGGATCCACCGGGGAGCTGTTTTTT. Amino acids: CASSRNPPGQGSTGELFF.

The V and J genes are TRBV20-1 and TRBJ1-5; D possibly corresponds to TRBD1 (6 bases). In germline, CDR1 is DFQATT, CDR2 SNEGSKA (reference sequence). The CDR3 sequence is 14 residues long. Trimming removed 5 bases at V and 4 bases at J, with 15 bases between. The CDR3 loop reads CSALGGRDNQPQHF. The CDR3 DNA is TGCAGTGCTCTGGGGGGCAGGGATAATCAGCCCCAGCATTTT.

The V call is TRBV4-3, the J call TRBJ1-4; D remains unclear. The CDR3 spans 15 residues. The V gene lost 0 bases and the J gene lost 8 bases, with 13 bases spanning the gap. Germline lookup yields CDR1 LGHNA and CDR2 YSLEER. CDR3 nucleotides: TGCGCCAGCAGCCAAGATCGGGGAGTTGGAGAAAAACTGTTTTTT. Its translation: CASSQDRGVGEKLFF.

The chain recombines TRBV15 with TRBJ2-7; D is tentatively TRBD1 or TRBD2 (5 bases each). Trimming pared 4 bases from V and 3 bases from J, leaving 13 bases between. The CDR3 extends over 14 amino acids. Germline values: CDR1 LNHNV, CDR2 YYDKDF (reference sequence). This CDR3 is CATSNRDGFYEQYF. In DNA, the CDR3 is TGTGCCACCAGCAACCGGGACGGATTCTACGAGCAGTACTTC. The full variable domain, rest sourced from reference TRBV15 and TRBJ2-7, is DAMVIQNPRYQVTQFGKPVTLSCSQTLNHNVMYWYQQKSSQAPKLLFHYYDKDFNNEADTPDNFQSRRPNTSFCFLDIRSPGLGDTAMYLCATSNRDGFYEQYFGPGTRLTVT.

In its sample, this clonotype was seen a few times. The chain carries TRBV7-2 and TRBJ1-1, with D possibly TRBD1 on 6 matching bases. The CDR3 runs 15 residues. V was trimmed by 5 bases and J by 0 bases, leaving 13 bases between them. Germline CDR1 SGHTA, CDR2 FQGNSA. Written as DNA, the CDR3 is TGTGCCAGCAGCACCCAGACAGGATTGAACACTGAAGCTTTCTTT. This encodes CASSTQTGLNTEAFF.

There are a few counts of this clonotype. J is TRBJ2-1 and V is TRBV19; D might be TRBD2 (6 bases). CDR1 is LNHDA, CDR2 SQIVND, per germline (reference sequence). CDR3 length equals 19 residues. V was pared by 0 bases and J by 0 bases, with 18 bases between. Here the CDR3 reads CASSIEGWLGGRSYNEQFF. CDR3 coding DNA: TGTGCCAGTAGTATAGAAGGCTGGCTCGGGGGACGCTCCTACAATGAGCAGTTCTTC.

For this clonotype: Given a much more abundant clone one base away, this may be a read error. This chain uses TRBV20-1 with TRBJ2-1, with 10 bases matching TRBD2. Germline V gene lookup returns CDR1 DFQATT and CDR2 SNEGSKA (reference sequence). The CDR3 consists of 16 residues. J was trimmed by 0 bases and V by 3 bases; bases with no gene match: 5. This CDR3 is CSASLAGANSYNEQFF. DNA for the CDR3: TGCAGTGCTAGTCTAGCGGGAGCCAACTCCTACAATGAGCAGTTCTTC.

The rearrangement joins TRBV11-2 to TRBJ2-6, with D hard to call. The CDR3 totals 16 residues. V lost 4 bases and J lost 1, with 11 bases in between. The V gene's germline CDR1 is SGHAT and CDR2 FQNNGV. CDR3 protein: CASSYPRVSGANVLTF. The CDR3 DNA reads as TGTGCCAGCAGCTACCCACGGGTGTCTGGGGCCAACGTCCTGACTTTC.

The rearrangement joins TRBV7-2 to TRBJ2-1; D perhaps matches TRBD2 (5 bases). Germline-derived CDR1 and CDR2 are SGHTA and FQGNSA. V was trimmed by 5 bases and J by 5 bases, leaving 16 bases between them. CDR3 size: 15 residues. CDR3 nucleotides: TGTGCCAGCAGCCCTCGGAGGCGGTCCAACAATGAGCAGTTCTTC. Translating it yields CASSPRRRSNNEQFF.

The chain uses TRBV12-3 or TRBV12-4 and TRBJ1-6; no firm D call. The CDR3 spans 14 residues. V shed 6 bases and J shed 7 bases, with 13 bases lying between them. This CDR3 is CASSRRTFNSPLHF. In nucleotides, the CDR3 is TGTGCCAGCAGCCGAAGGACCTTCAATTCACCCCTCCACTTT.

This clonotype was recorded many times. The chain couples TRBV7-2 to TRBJ2-1; D uncertain. The CDR3 is 14 amino acids. Trimming stripped 3 bases from V and 4 bases from J, with 10 bases between. In germline, CDR1 is SGHTA, CDR2 FQGNSA. The CDR3 bases are TGTGCCAGCAGCTTTCGTCGGGCTTACAATGAGCAGTTCTTC. Translation: CASSFRRAYNEQFF.

This clonotype was observed a few times. The chain employs TRBV12-3 or TRBV12-4 and TRBJ2-1; D could derive from TRBD1 or TRBD2 (5 bases each). This CDR3 is built from 17 residues. The V end lost 7 bases, the J end lost 2 bases, and 21 bases lay between the germline ends. The CDR3 region is CASTSRVFGTAYNEQFF. Written as DNA, the CDR3 is TGTGCCAGCACCTCCCGGGTCTTCGGGACGGCCTACAATGAGCAGTTCTTC.

The gene calls are TRBV28 and TRBJ1-1, with 7 bases that match TRBD1. J gave up 3 bases and V 4 bases, and 2 bases lay outside the gene matches. The CDR3 covers 13 residues. Per germline, CDR1 MDHEN and CDR2 SYDVKM. The CDR3 DNA follows: TGTGCCAGCAGTTGGGGACAGCACACTGAAGCTTTCTTT. Its protein product is CASSWGQHTEAFF.

This chain connects TRBV7-9 to TRBJ2-7; TRBD2 agrees at 8 bases. The CDR3 is made up of 14 amino acids. Germline V CDR1 and CDR2: SEHNR, FQNEAQ (reference sequence). V was pared by 4 bases and J by 4 bases, with 6 bases of the junction left unmatched. CDR3 coding DNA: TGTGCCAGCAGCTCCGGACTAGCCCCGTACGAGCAGTACTTC. Protein: CASSSGLAPYEQYF. The complete variable domain, with remaining parts taken from reference TRBV7-9 and TRBJ2-7, reads DTGVSQNPRHKITKRGQNVTFRCDPISEHNRLYWYRQTLGQGPEFLTYFQNEAQLEKSRLLSDRFSAERPKGSFSTLEIQRTEQGDSAMYLCASSSGLAPYEQYFGPGTRLTVT.

This clonotype turned up a few times. The rearrangement links TRBV24-1 to TRBJ2-1, with a weak D call TRBD1 (7 bases). Germline-derived CDR1 and CDR2 are KGHDR and SFDVKD. V was pared by 5 bases and J by 7 bases, with 20 bases between. The CDR3 runs to 16 residues. CDR3 protein: CATSVSGGMEGNEQFF. The CDR3 nucleotides read TGTGCCACCAGTGTCTCAGGGGGTATGGAGGGTAATGAGCAGTTCTTC.

This clonotype has a single count. The gene calls are TRBV30 and TRBJ2-7; TRBD2 matches at 8 bases. The CDR3 is 14 amino acids. Trimming cost V 0 bases and J 3 bases; bases outside gene matches: 4. Germline V gene data show CDR1 as GTSNPN and CDR2 as SVGIG (reference sequence). CDR3 residues: CAWSVGSGNYEQYF. The CDR3, as DNA: TGTGCCTGGAGTGTGGGTAGCGGGAACTACGAGCAGTACTTC.

In this sample, this clonotype turned up a few times. The chain joins TRBV20-1 to TRBJ1-2; D not certain. V lost 7 bases, J lost 4 bases, and 10 bases lay in between. Germline V gives CDR1 DFQATT, CDR2 SNEGSKA (reference sequence). The CDR3 is 11 residues long. For the CDR3, the DNA is TGCAGTGTTCGTTTTCCCTATGGCTACACCTTC. Translation gives CSVRFPYGYTF.

This clonotype turned up a few times. The chain employs TRBV5-1 and TRBJ2-1; TRBD2 aligns across 13 bases. Germline CDR1 reads SGHRS; CDR2 reads YFSETQ. After removal of 2 bases from V and 7 bases from J, the junction contained 3 bases not matched to a gene. This CDR3 is 15 amino acids long. CDR3 loop: CASSLGTSGVNEQFF. As DNA, the CDR3 is TGCGCCAGCAGCTTAGGGACTAGCGGGGTGAATGAGCAGTTCTTC.